This T cell receptor (beta chain) is from a study of T cell changes during pregnancy in multiple sclerosis. V was clipped by 2 bases and J by 3 bases; unmatched bases: 6. The CDR3 covers 15 residues. The germline CDR1 and CDR2 sequences are MDHEN and SYDVKM. Libraries were prepared by immunoSEQ multiplex PCR; TCRdb keeps only in-frame clonotypes and omits some of them. The table has 70,000 to 100,000 clones, about 92% seen once; the top ten hold over 1.5%. The specimen comprised peripheral blood, sampled in the first trimester of pregnancy. The TCR comes from a female donor with multiple sclerosis, enrolled in a pregnancy study. V usage is TRBV28 and J usage is TRBJ1-1; TRBD1 agrees at 7 bases. The CDR3 sequence: CASSLGGGTYTEAFF. Here the CDR3 DNA reads TGTGCCAGCAGTTTAGGAGGGGGCACTTACACTGAAGCTTTCTTT.